This T cell receptor (beta chain) came from a study of blood T cell repertoires in COVID-19 (dated by TCRdb to the early 2020s). For context, the study as a whole: Samples covering the acute and convalescent phases of COVID-19 were provided by collaborators in the United States, Italy and Spain. The prospective study material was composed of cDNA or gDNA derived from T cells, B-cell-depleted T cells, or PBMCs. Deeply sampled blood TCRbeta repertoires from subjects exposed to, actively infected with, or recovered from COVID-19 were included in the dataset. The repertoires were made available in a free public database intended to serve as a resource for research on the immune response to SARS-CoV-2. Samples came from the ongoing ImmuneRACE study (first 160 participants) plus 1,254 subjects from 6 global collaborators. Sample metadata almost always included a de-identified subject ID, COVID-19 status, age in years and sex. Where HLA class I and class II types were available, the types were taken from metadata supplied by the sample provider, not from assay-based typing.

Remarks on this clone: Its antigen specificity is not known. Per-base qualities were not stored, and no clone one base away is much larger.

The immunoSEQ Assay, a bias-controlled multiplex PCR, was used to amplify TCRbeta CDR3 regions from genomic DNA. The authors processed their data as follows. Nucleated cell counts per sample were estimated from amplification of reference gene primers within the assay. Sequence reads were collapsed and filtered to measure the absolute abundance of every unique TCRbeta CDR3 rearrangement. For each sample, productive Simpson clonality was calculated as the square root of Simpson's diversity index across productive rearrangements. TCRdb re-hosts the immuneACCESS table, in-frame sequences only. Its copies lack some clones; in the studies checked, an unresolved V gene accounts for under half of them, and the cause for the rest is not known. That table gives V, J and clone size, and the DNA gave D and trimming. For this sample the table gives approximately 70,000 clones, of which around 80% were detected only once. The ten largest make up roughly 15% of the sample.

What the authors observed across the whole study: The amount of clinical and demographic metadata varied by source and participant and was provided uncurated.

Collaborating institutions collected whole blood in K2EDTA tubes following their own protocols. For TCRbeta analysis, collaborators shipped samples in one of three forms: frozen whole blood, isolated PBMCs, or DNA extracted from either of those sample types. V and J are truncated by 2 bases and 4 bases respectively, leaving an intervening sequence of 6 bases. The germline V gene gives CDR1 as SGHTA and CDR2 as FQGTGA. Spanning cysteine to phenylalanine, the CDR3 consists of 13 amino acids. Only the CDR3 part of the read is kept: 39 bases, read in frame from the first base. The chain is encoded by TRBV7-3 joined to TRBJ1-5; too little of a D gene remains to name it. The clonotype comes from a woman at least 80 years old with acute or convalescent COVID-19. Material: peripheral blood. In nucleotide form, the sequence is TGTGCCAGCAGCTTAGCCAGTAATCAGCCCCAGCATTTT. The translation is CASSLASNQPQHF.